A single sample is the source of the 5 T cell receptor beta chains below, sequenced in a study of cytomegalovirus exposure and HLA in healthy donors. The primer mix had 60 Vbeta and 13 Jbeta primers. Measured with immunoSEQ multiplex PCR; TCRdb has only the in-frame clones, and not every one. The repertoire holds some 120,000 clones, with 70% to 85% as singletons. The sample consisted of PBMCs. These receptors were obtained from a man aged 18-30 years in good health and CMV-seronegative.

The table lists this clone with a few counts. The chain is built from TRBV11-2 and TRBJ1-1; a weak D match, TRBD1 (6 bases). There are 15 residues in the CDR3. Trimming stripped 2 bases from V and 4 bases from J, with 14 bases between. Looked up from germline, CDR1 is SGHAT and CDR2 is FQNNGV. This CDR3 is CASSLRAGATTEAFF. CDR3 sequence (DNA): TGTGCCAGCAGCTTACGAGCAGGGGCCACCACTGAAGCTTTCTTT. Based on the CDR3 plus reference TRBV11-2 and TRBJ1-1, the full variable domain is EAGVAQSPRYKIIEKRQSVAFWCNPISGHATLYWYQQILGQGPKLLIQFQNNGVVDDSQLPKDRFSAERLKGVDSTLKIQPAKLEDSAVYLCASSLRAGATTEAFFGQGTRLTVV.

A remark on this clone: This CDR3 is also generated by other DNA sequences in the sample. The rearrangement uses TRBV9 and TRBJ2-1; the D gene is possibly TRBD1 (5 bases). Trimming stripped 0 bases from V and 0 bases from J, with 7 bases between. This CDR3 region has 15 residues. Germline V gene sequence: CDR1 SGDLS, CDR2 YYNGEE. The CDR3 bases are TGTGCCAGCAGCGTAGAAGGGGCCTCCTACAATGAGCAGTTCTTC. Translation: CASSVEGASYNEQFF.

This rearrangement joins TRBV19 to TRBJ1-1, with D perhaps TRBD1 (6 bases). Between the trimmed V and J ends, which lost 3 bases and 2 bases, there was a span of 7 bases. CDR1 and CDR2 from the germline V gene are LNHDA and SQIVND (reference sequence). The CDR3 has 13 amino acids. The CDR3 nucleotides are TGTGCCAGTAGTATGACAGGAAACACTGAAGCTTTCTTT. It translates to CASSMTGNTEAFF.

This clone was detected only a few times. The chain links TRBV19 to TRBJ1-2, with 7 bases matching TRBD1. The CDR3 loop spans 14 amino acids. Per the germline V gene, CDR1 is LNHDA and CDR2 is SQIVND (reference sequence). Losses at the gene ends were 1 base for V and 6 bases for J; bases not matched to a gene: 5. The CDR3 reads CASSIARTGDGYTF. CDR3 coding DNA: TGTGCCAGTAGTATAGCCCGAACAGGGGATGGCTACACCTTC. Full variable domain (outside the CDR3, taken from reference TRBV19 and TRBJ1-2): DGGITQSPKYLFRKEGQNVTLSCEQNLNHDAMYWYRQDPGQGLRLIYYSQIVNDFQKGDIAEGYSVSREKKESFPLTVTSAQKNPTAFYLCASSIARTGDGYTFGSGTRLTVV.

The chain is built from TRBV18 and TRBJ1-5, with no clear D. This CDR3 has 15 residues. Germline values: CDR1 KGHSH, CDR2 LQKENI. V dropped 3 bases and J dropped 0 bases, with 9 bases sitting between them. The CDR3 region has the DNA TGTGCCAGCTCACCTCCAGGTAATAGCAATCAGCCCCAGCATTTT. Its translation is CASSPPGNSNQPQHF. The variable domain in full, completed from reference TRBV18 and TRBJ1-5, reads NAGVMQNPRHLVRRRGQEARLRCSPMKGHSHVYWYRQLPEEGLKFMVYLQKENIIDESGMPKERFSAEFPKEGPSILRIQQVVRGDSAAYFCASSPPGNSNQPQHFGDGTRLSIL.